One T cell receptor (beta chain) is described in this entry. At one of its ends the junction is not consistent with the germline gene, which may arise from a read error. Researchers drew blood RNA from unsorted whole blood and extracted germline DNA as well. This record comes from a study of tumor-infiltrating lymphocytes in primary liver carcinoma. Total RNA amounting to 500 ng was the source from which TCR beta cDNA was made with a constant-region primer. Construction of TCR beta libraries relied on three successive nested multiplex PCR rounds employing slightly modified ARM-PCR. The first two PCR rounds, roughly 11 cycles each, used TRBV1-TRBV30 forward primers and a C-beta reverse primer. Each CDR3 protein is one row after TCRdb ran MiXCR on the multiplex PCR reads. The data contain approximately 320,000 distinct CDR3 sequences, 45% to 70% of them singletons. CDR3 size: 15 residues. Germline CDR1 SGHAT, CDR2 FQNNGV.

The origin of this receptor is a woman aged 30 to 39 with primary liver carcinoma and hepatitis B virus infection. The material sequenced was peripheral blood. The chain recombines TRBV11-2 with TRBJ2-7; no clear D gene. In DNA, the CDR3 is TGTGCCAGCAGCTTTTCTGATGGCACCCACTACGGGCAGTACTTC. Protein: CASSFSDGTHYGQYF.